The source of this TCR beta chain is a study of cytomegalovirus exposure and HLA in healthy donors. Findings and caveats of the study: In vitro checks showed that three CMV-associated chains really do target CMV antigens. Later analysis indicated greater clonal expansion among HLA-associated TCR beta chains than among equally common other chains. It was reported in a later analysis that an Asian-associated ancestry cluster showed fewer N-insertions than the approximately 700-donor mean.

Comments on this clone: Its antigen is not known.

With 60 Vbeta and 13 Jbeta primers, the PCR was carried out. Libraries were prepared by immunoSEQ multiplex PCR; TCRdb keeps only in-frame clonotypes and omits some of them. The sample carries approximately 150,000 clones, roughly four fifths recorded once. The germline V gene has CDR1 MNHEY and CDR2 SVGAGI. This CDR3 contains 12 residues. V was clipped by 0 bases and J by 10 bases, with 9 bases between them. All donors participated as healthy donors of bone marrow. This sequence was found in a female donor in good health and CMV-seronegative. Sequencing was performed on PBMCs. The chain combines TRBV6-5 with TRBJ1-2; D gene uncertain. CDR3: CASSYSQRAYTF. For the CDR3, the DNA is TGTGCCAGCAGTTACTCTCAGAGGGCCTACACCTTC.